This T cell receptor (beta chain) was retrieved from a study of blood T cell repertoires in COVID-19 (TCRdb year 2020). Describing the broader study: The collaborator samples originated in the United States, Italy and Spain and spanned the acute and convalescent phases of COVID-19. The material from the prospective study consisted of cDNA or gDNA derived from T cells, B-cell-depleted T cells, or PBMCs. Subjects who had been exposed to COVID-19, were actively infected with it, or had recovered from it provided the deeply sampled blood TCRbeta repertoires that made up the dataset. The repertoires were made available in a free public database intended to serve as a resource for research on the immune response to SARS-CoV-2. The samples were drawn from the first 160 participants of the ongoing ImmuneRACE study and from over a thousand subjects provided by 6 global collaborators. Sample metadata almost always included a de-identified subject ID, COVID-19 status, age in years and sex. Where available, HLA class I and class II types were taken from metadata supplied by the sample provider and were not determined by assay-based typing.

CDR1 and CDR2 are drawn from the germline V gene (reference sequence): SGHNT, YYREEE. V and J are truncated by 3 bases and 7 bases respectively, leaving an intervening sequence of 17 bases. CDR3 length: 16 amino acids, cysteine to phenylalanine. Only the CDR3 region is kept as DNA, spanning 48 bases read in frame from base 1. The immunoSEQ Assay, a bias-controlled multiplex PCR, was used to amplify TCRbeta CDR3 regions from genomic DNA. The published analysis was carried out like this. The number of nucleated cells in each sample was estimated from the amplification of reference gene primers within the assay. To quantify the absolute abundance of each unique TCRbeta CDR3 rearrangement, sequence reads were collapsed and filtered. For each sample, productive Simpson clonality was calculated by taking the square root of Simpson's diversity index across productive rearrangements. Drawn from immuneACCESS, this table holds only the in-frame rearrangements with V and J called that TCRdb kept. Clones are partly lost; checked studies trace under half to an unresolved V gene and leave the rest unexplained. From that table come the V and J calls and clone size; the DNA was used to work out D and trimming. This sample gives 85,000 to 95,000 clones in total; roughly 70% of them show up just once. The ten top clones hold approximately 15% of the sample.

This clone occurred a few times. Its antigen target is currently unknown. No quality values exist for individual bases; no much larger clone is one base distant. Findings and caveats that apply to the study as a whole: Clinical and demographic metadata were provided uncurated, with the amount varying by source and participant.

Whole blood was collected in K2EDTA tubes by collaborating institutions according to the institutions' own protocols. For TCRbeta analysis, collaborators shipped samples as frozen whole blood, isolated PBMCs, or DNA extracted from either of those sample types. This chain joins TRBV5-4 to TRBJ1-6, with no reliable assignment of the D segment. The sequencing input was peripheral blood. The clonotype was recovered from a woman of 80 years or more with acute or convalescent COVID-19. The encoded CDR3 is CASSYGVRGMNSPLHF. The DNA sequence follows: TGTGCCAGCAGCTATGGTGTACGGGGAATGAATTCACCCCTCCACTTT.